The 10 T cell receptor beta chains below come from one sample, sequenced in a study of T cell changes during pregnancy in multiple sclerosis. Libraries were prepared by immunoSEQ multiplex PCR; TCRdb keeps only in-frame clonotypes and omits some of them. The profile shows under 70,000 clones, less than 95% of them singletons. The starting material was CD8+ T cells from peripheral blood mononuclear cells, obtained after pregnancy. These receptors originate from a female donor with multiple sclerosis, enrolled in a pregnancy study.

The chain links TRBV27 to TRBJ1-2, with D possibly matching TRBD1 (6 bases). The CDR3 contains 13 residues. CDR1 MNHEY and CDR2 SMNVEV come from the germline V gene (reference sequence). Trimming removed 3 bases at V and 5 bases at J, with 10 bases between. Here the CDR3 DNA reads TGTGCCAGCAGTTTGGGGCAGGGGTATGGCTACACCTTC. Translated: CASSLGQGYGYTF.

The V call is TRBV6-5, the J call TRBJ2-7; 11 bases align to TRBD2. The CDR3 extends over 13 amino acids. Germline values: CDR1 MNHEY, CDR2 SVGAGI. V trimming: 7 bases; J trimming: 3 bases; junction bases outside the gene matches: 2. The DNA of the CDR3 is TGTGCCAGCACGGGACTAGCGGACTACGAGCAGTACTTC. This gives the protein CASTGLADYEQYF.

This chain links TRBV4-1 with TRBJ2-7; 9 nucleotides line up with TRBD2. The junction had 6 bases not matched to a gene; V was cut back by 0 bases and J by 6 bases. This CDR3 is built from 15 residues. The germline V gene has CDR1 MGHRA and CDR2 YSYEKL. The CDR3 reads CASSQDDLAGTEQYF. CDR3 sequence (DNA): TGCGCCAGCAGCCAAGATGACCTAGCGGGAACCGAGCAGTACTTC.

This clone was found once. The chain has TRBV7-2 and TRBJ2-1; no clear D gene. CDR1 and CDR2 (germline): SGHTA, FQGNSA. Deletions cut 2 bases from V and 3 bases from J, with 14 bases between. The CDR3 consists of 16 residues. In DNA, the CDR3 is TGTGCCAGCAGCTTAAATCCACAGATGGTCTACAATGAGCAGTTCTTC. It yields the protein CASSLNPQMVYNEQFF.

J is TRBJ2-6 and V is TRBV6-1; possibly TRBD1 for D (6 bases). V shed 2 bases and J shed 4 bases, with 15 bases lying between them. Germline V CDR1 and CDR2: MNHNS, SASEGT. The CDR3 length is 17 residues. The CDR3 loop is CASSEPAGAAGANVLTF. The CDR3 bases are TGTGCCAGCAGTGAACCGGCAGGGGCCGCCGGGGCCAACGTCCTGACTTTC.

The J gene is TRBJ2-1, the V gene TRBV4-3; 12 bases line up with TRBD2. Germline values: CDR1 LGHNA, CDR2 YSLEER. The CDR3 contains 17 residues. V shed 0 bases, J shed 6 bases, and the junction held 6 bases outside the gene matches. The CDR3 DNA sequence: TGCGCCAGCAGCCAAGATCTGGGGACTAGCGGGCTCAATGAGCAGTTCTTC. Amino acids: CASSQDLGTSGLNEQFF.

The chain uses TRBV27 and TRBJ2-5; 8 bases match TRBD1. CDR3 length: 15 amino acids. The V gene's germline CDR1 is MNHEY and CDR2 SMNVEV (reference sequence). The V and J ends lost 5 bases and 5 bases, in that order; junction bases with no gene match: 10. CDR3 DNA sequence: TGTGCCAGCAGTCCCCTGACAGGGGAAGTGGAGACCCAGTACTTC. Amino acids: CASSPLTGEVETQYF.

The J gene is TRBJ2-7, the V gene TRBV2; D is perhaps TRBD1 (6 bases). The CDR3 has 11 amino acids. Germline V CDR1 and CDR2: SNHLY, FYNNEI. Trimming removed 5 bases from V and 12 bases from J, with 14 bases in between. This chain's CDR3 is CASSIQGVTYF. The CDR3 DNA reads TGTGCCAGCAGTATACAGGGAGTAACGTACTTC.

As DNA, the CDR3 is TGTGCCAGCAGCCATCCGGGACACCGGGGAGACAATGAGCAGTTCTTC. This translates into CASSHPGHRGDNEQFF. The chain uses TRBV27 and TRBJ2-1; D may be TRBD1 (6 bases). This CDR3 comprises 16 residues. V was clipped by 6 bases and J by 5 bases, with 20 bases between them. Looked up from germline, CDR1 is MNHEY and CDR2 is SMNVEV (reference sequence).

This clone was found once. The chain is built from TRBV7-9 and TRBJ2-5, with D hard to call. Per the germline V gene, CDR1 is SEHNR and CDR2 is FQNEAQ (reference sequence). The CDR3 is 14 residues long. The ends were cut back, 2 bases at V and 2 bases at J, with 9 bases in the middle. CDR3 residues: CASSLIKEQETQYF. The CDR3 DNA reads as TGTGCCAGCAGCTTAATTAAGGAGCAAGAGACCCAGTACTTC.